One sample yielded the 28 T cell receptor beta chains listed below, sequenced in a study of blood T cell repertoires in COVID-19. The repertoire was sequenced with immunoSEQ multiplex PCR; TCRdb's copy has only in-frame clones and lacks some. The sample carries about 210,000 clones, approximately 78% recorded once. Sequencing was done on a sample of peripheral blood. The receptors come from a woman between 40 and 55 years old with acute or convalescent COVID-19.

CDR3 nucleotide sequence: TGCGCCAGCAGCCAAGATCCCAGGACAAACTATGGCTACACCTTC. Protein sequence: CASSQDPRTNYGYTF. The chain joins TRBV4-3 to TRBJ1-2; a weak D match, TRBD1 (5 bases). V lost 0 bases to trimming and J lost 2 bases, with 10 bases between them. Germline CDR1 reads LGHNA; CDR2 reads YSLEER. The CDR3 sequence is 15 residues long.

This clone was recorded once. The rearrangement joins TRBV5-1 to TRBJ1-6, with 12 bases that match TRBD1. The CDR3 has 20 amino acids. The germline V gene has CDR1 SGHRS and CDR2 YFSETQ. After removal of 2 bases from V and 0 bases from J, the junction contained 9 bases not matched to a gene. CDR3: CASSFNSGTGGASYNSPLHF. The CDR3 DNA reads TGCGCCAGCAGCTTCAACTCCGGGACAGGGGGCGCCTCCTATAATTCACCCCTCCACTTT.

The chain uses TRBV30 and TRBJ2-7, with 8 bases matching TRBD1. This CDR3 is built from 16 residues. After removal of 0 bases from V and 2 bases from J, the junction contained 9 bases not matched to a gene. Germline loops: CDR1 GTSNPN, CDR2 SVGIG (reference sequence). CDR3 DNA: TGTGCCTGGAGTGTAAGGTTACCAGGGGGCACCTACGAGCAGTACTTC. Protein product: CAWSVRLPGGTYEQYF.

This clone has a single count. This chain joins TRBV2 and TRBJ1-5; TRBD1 is a possible D gene (5 bases). The CDR3 consists of 16 residues. V was clipped by 11 bases and J by 0 bases, with 20 bases between them. Germline V CDR1 and CDR2: SNHLY, FYNNEI. Written as DNA, the CDR3 is TGTGCCTCCCACGGGGGAGGGGACTTTAGCAATCAGCCCCAGCATTTT. It codes for CASHGGGDFSNQPQHF.

This chain joins TRBV20-1 and TRBJ1-2, with 12 nucleotides matching TRBD1. Germline CDR1 DFQATT, CDR2 SNEGSKA (reference sequence). With 3 bases clipped from V and 7 bases from J, the junction kept 6 bases outside the gene matches. This CDR3 is 14 amino acids long. As DNA, the CDR3 is TGCAGTGCTAGTGGGACAGGGGGCGCGTTTGGCTACACCTTC. Protein product: CSASGTGGAFGYTF.

This clone has just a few counts. The chain employs TRBV3-1 (or the pseudogene TRBV3-2) and TRBJ1-2; the D is unclear. The CDR3 has 14 residues. The V end was cut by 4 bases, the J end by 0 bases, with 9 bases between. Germline V gene lookup returns CDR1 LGHDT and CDR2 YNNKEL (reference sequence). The CDR3 DNA reads TGTGCCAGCAGCCCGACACCTTCTAACTATGGCTACACCTTC. It codes for CASSPTPSNYGYTF.

V gene TRBV24-1 combines with J gene TRBJ2-5; 9 bases are a match to TRBD1. This CDR3 is 16 amino acids long. The V gene end was trimmed by 6 bases and the J gene end by 4 bases; junction bases not matched to a gene: 11. Per the germline V gene, CDR1 is KGHDR and CDR2 is SFDVKD. This chain's CDR3 is CATSLTGTGTVETQYF. Here the CDR3 DNA reads TGTGCCACCAGTCTTACCGGGACAGGGACCGTAGAGACCCAGTACTTC.

On this clone: Other nucleotide sequences in the sample specify the same CDR3. The rearrangement links TRBV6-5 to TRBJ1-2; tentative D call: TRBD1 (6 bases). CDR1 and CDR2 from the germline V gene are MNHEY and SVGAGI. CDR3 length: 13 amino acids. V was trimmed by 7 bases and J by 4 bases, leaving 13 bases between them. The CDR3 sequence: CASTPTGFYGYTF. CDR3 nucleotides: TGTGCCAGCACTCCCACAGGGTTCTATGGCTACACCTTC.

The gene calls are TRBV6-5 and TRBJ2-1; 7 bases map to TRBD1. The CDR3 has 15 residues. V gave up 6 bases and J gave up 7 bases; unmatched junction bases: 12. Germline assignment: CDR1 MNHEY and CDR2 SVGAGI. This CDR3 is CASSKRGPLVNEQFF. Written as DNA, the CDR3 is TGTGCCAGCAGCAAAAGGGGGCCGCTGGTGAATGAGCAGTTCTTC.

The CDR3 DNA reads TGTGCCAGCAGTGGCTCCTCAGGGACAGGGAATCAGCCCCAGCATTTT. As protein: CASSGSSGTGNQPQHF. The chain carries TRBV28 and TRBJ1-5; 9 bases line up with TRBD1. V gave up 5 bases and J gave up 4 bases; unmatched junction bases: 9. This CDR3 has 16 amino acids. Germline CDR1 MDHEN, CDR2 SYDVKM.

Note on this clone: In the same sample, other DNA sequences code for this CDR3. Here the CDR3 DNA reads TGTGCCAGCAGCCAAGGACTAGCGGGGGGCCTCTACGAGCAGTACTTC. It translates to CASSQGLAGGLYEQYF. This chain uses TRBV3-1 (or the pseudogene TRBV3-2) with TRBJ2-7; 13 bases map to TRBD2. V lost 1 base and J lost 3; bases outside the gene matches: 3. CDR1 is LGHDT, CDR2 YNNKEL, per germline (reference sequence). The CDR3 has 16 amino acids.

V is TRBV25-1 and J is TRBJ2-5; D gene unclear. The CDR3 contains 10 residues. Germline CDR1 is MGHDK and CDR2 is SYGVNS. V shed 4 bases and J shed 7 bases, with 4 bases lying between them. The CDR3 DNA sequence: TGTGCCAGCAGTGGAGGGACCCAGTACTTC. Protein sequence: CASSGGTQYF.

For the CDR3, the DNA is TGTGCCAGCAGTTACTCTGTGCAGGGGGATTCACCCAGGGGCTCCTACGAGCAGTACTTC. This sequence encodes CASSYSVQGDSPRGSYEQYF. The chain carries TRBV6-2 or TRBV6-3 and TRBJ2-7; 7 nucleotides agree with TRBD1. V lost 0 bases, J lost 0 bases, and 17 bases stayed unmatched. CDR1 and CDR2 from the germline V gene are MNHEY and SVGEGT. The CDR3 extends over 20 amino acids.

The rearrangement joins TRBV7-2 to TRBJ2-1; a possible D gene is TRBD2 (5 bases). The germline CDR1 and CDR2 sequences are SGHTA and FQGNSA. V was cut by 3 bases and J by 2 bases, with 8 bases left in between. The CDR3 has 14 amino acids. This CDR3 reads CASSLDGAYNEQFF. CDR3 DNA: TGTGCCAGCAGCTTGGACGGGGCCTACAATGAGCAGTTCTTC. The full variable domain, in which reference TRBV7-2 and TRBJ2-1 provide the parts outside the CDR3, is GAGVSQSPSNKVTEKGKDVELRCDPISGHTALYWYRQSLGQGLEFLIYFQGNSAPDKSGLPSDRFSAERTGGSVSTLTIQRTQQEDSAVYLCASSLDGAYNEQFFGPGTRLTVL.

The chain links TRBV10-3 to TRBJ2-3; TRBD2 aligns across 14 bases. This CDR3 is 17 amino acids long. V shed 11 bases, J shed 1 base, and the junction held 11 bases outside the gene matches. Germline values: CDR1 ENHRY, CDR2 SYGVKD. The CDR3 loop reads CAVGRTSGRQGTDTQYF. The CDR3 bases are TGTGCCGTCGGACGGACTAGCGGGAGGCAGGGCACAGATACGCAGTATTTT.

This rearrangement joins TRBV5-5 to TRBJ1-2; no firm D call. V was shortened by 0 bases and J by 4 bases, with 10 bases between the two germline ends. The germline V gene has CDR1 SGHKS and CDR2 YYEKEE (reference sequence). The CDR3 consists of 14 residues. Here the CDR3 reads CASSLGSPSYGYTF. The CDR3 nucleotides read TGTGCCAGCAGCTTGGGTTCACCGAGCTATGGCTACACCTTC.

This clone was observed a few times. The chain couples TRBV7-6 to TRBJ1-4; 8 bases map to TRBD1. CDR1 is SGHVS, CDR2 FNYEAQ, per germline. The J segment lost 5 bases and the V segment lost 2 bases, leaving 7 bases of the junction unmatched. The CDR3 totals 16 residues. CDR3 amino acids: CASSLTWTGRNEKLFF. As DNA, the CDR3 is TGTGCCAGCAGCTTAACCTGGACAGGGAGGAATGAAAAACTGTTTTTT.

The chain carries TRBV7-3 and TRBJ2-1, with 13 positions matching TRBD2. This CDR3 is built from 19 residues. Losses at the gene ends were 5 bases for V and 0 bases for J; bases not matched to a gene: 10. Looked up from germline, CDR1 is SGHTA and CDR2 is FQGTGA. For the CDR3, the DNA is TGTGCCAGCAGCCCCGGACTAGCGGGGGTCCCGACCTCCTACAATGAGCAGTTCTTC. Amino acids: CASSPGLAGVPTSYNEQFF.

In its sample, this clone was seen many times. This rearrangement joins TRBV2 to TRBJ1-1; D call uncertain. Germline assignment: CDR1 SNHLY and CDR2 FYNNEI. This CDR3 comprises 14 residues. The V end was cut by 6 bases, the J end by 3 bases, with 14 bases between. CDR3: CASSPLWADTEAFF. CDR3 sequence (DNA): TGTGCCAGCAGCCCCTTATGGGCAGACACTGAAGCTTTCTTT.

This sequence joins TRBV11-3 and TRBJ2-7, with 13 bases matching TRBD2. The CDR3 is 14 residues long. Unmatched junction bases numbered 4, after V lost 5 bases and J lost 6 bases. Germline-derived CDR1 and CDR2 are SGHNT and YENEEA. The CDR3 coding sequence is TGTGCCAGCAGCCCCGGACTAGCGGGAGCCGAGCAGTACTTC. Translated: CASSPGLAGAEQYF.

The chain links TRBV25-1 to TRBJ2-7, with a weak D call TRBD1 (5 bases). The V and J ends lost 5 bases and 2 bases respectively, with 10 bases between them. The CDR3 has 13 amino acids. Germline loops: CDR1 MGHDK, CDR2 SYGVNS. In DNA form, the CDR3 reads TGTGCCAGCAGTCTTACAGGTCCCTACGAGCAGTACTTC. Protein sequence: CASSLTGPYEQYF.

The chain couples TRBV5-5 to TRBJ1-2; D is undetermined. Germline values: CDR1 SGHKS, CDR2 YYEKEE (reference sequence). This CDR3 has 16 amino acids. V was trimmed by 0 bases and J by 4 bases, leaving 16 bases between them. The CDR3 loop reads CASSLDGVSRGYGYTF. CDR3 sequence (DNA): TGTGCCAGCAGCTTGGACGGAGTGAGCCGCGGCTATGGCTACACCTTC.

This sequence joins TRBV12-3 or TRBV12-4 and TRBJ1-1, with TRBD1 as a possible D gene (5 bases). Trimming removed 7 bases at V and 7 bases at J, with 10 bases between. This CDR3 has 11 amino acids. CDR3 DNA: TGTGCCAGCACTCGGGGGGGTGAAGCTTTCTTT. It is translated as CASTRGGEAFF.

The rearrangement links TRBV2 to TRBJ2-7; D ambiguous. The CDR3 contains 14 residues. The germline V gene encodes CDR1 SNHLY and CDR2 FYNNEI. The ends were cut back, 7 bases at V and 3 bases at J, with 16 bases in the middle. The CDR3 region has the DNA TGTGCCAGCACCTCAACGTGGGCTAACTACGAGCAGTACTTC. Its translation: CASTSTWANYEQYF.

This clone was seen only once. J is TRBJ2-7 and V is TRBV11-2; tentative D call: TRBD1 (6 bases). The ends were cut back, 1 base at V and 4 bases at J, with 14 bases in the middle. CDR1 and CDR2 from the germline V gene are SGHAT and FQNNGV. This CDR3 has 15 residues. Here the CDR3 DNA reads TGTGCCAGCAGCTTAGTACGGACAGCCTCATACGAGCAGTACTTC. This sequence encodes CASSLVRTASYEQYF.

The V call is TRBV19, the J call TRBJ2-6; 12 bases line up with TRBD1. The V and J ends lost 7 bases and 3 bases, in that order; junction bases with no gene match: 7. This CDR3 is 17 amino acids long. The V gene's germline CDR1 is LNHDA and CDR2 SQIVND (reference sequence). Written as DNA, the CDR3 is TGTGCCAGTATGCCGGGACAGGGGGCAAATGGGGCCAACGTCCTGACTTTC. It encodes CASMPGQGANGANVLTF. The full variable domain, completed using reference TRBV19 and TRBJ2-6, is DGGITQSPKYLFRKEGQNVTLSCEQNLNHDAMYWYRQDPGQGLRLIYYSQIVNDFQKGDIAEGYSVSREKKESFPLTVTSAQKNPTAFYLCASMPGQGANGANVLTFGAGSRLTVL.

This chain joins TRBV5-1 and TRBJ1-2; 9 bases line up with TRBD1. Per germline, CDR1 SGHRS and CDR2 YFSETQ. The V segment lost 4 bases and the J segment 7 bases; nucleotides outside the gene matches: 5. The CDR3 has 13 residues. The DNA of the CDR3 is TGCGCCAGCAGCCAGGGACAGGGAGTTGGCTACACCTTC. Translated: CASSQGQGVGYTF.

In this sample, this clone turned up once. The V call is TRBV27, the J call TRBJ2-2; 9 nucleotides line up with TRBD1. Germline-derived CDR1 and CDR2 are MNHEY and SMNVEV (reference sequence). The V gene end was trimmed by 8 bases and the J gene end by 4 bases; junction bases not matched to a gene: 5. The CDR3 is 14 residues long. CDR3 sequence (DNA): TGTGCCAGCGTCGGGACAGGGATCACCGGGGAGCTGTTTTTT. Protein sequence: CASVGTGITGELFF.